This T cell receptor (beta chain) was recovered during a study of blood T cell repertoires in COVID-19. The overall study: Samples taken during acute and convalescent COVID-19 were collected in the United States, Italy and Spain. From T cells, B-cell-depleted T cells, or PBMCs came the material, which was cDNA or gDNA.

Study processing details: The assay estimated nucleated cells by amplifying reference gene primers. Method: immunoSEQ multiplex PCR; TCRdb's copy keeps in-frame clones and lacks some. D and trimming come from the DNA, and the V and J calls and clone size come from that table. The profile covers about 38,000 clones, with around 95% appearing a single time and 3.5% to 4.5% taken by the ten largest. This CDR3 has 16 residues. Trimming left V 0 bases short and J 0 bases short, with 9 bases between. V usage is TRBV23-1 and J usage is TRBJ1-5; D is unresolved. TRBV23-1 falls under the ORF class, with uncertain function. This clonotype was obtained from a human donor with active COVID-19. The donor label of this sample is uncertain. The sample was peripheral blood. The CDR3, as DNA: TGCGCCAGCAGTCAATCCTTACGGGATAGCAATCAGCCCCAGCATTTT. This codes for CASSQSLRDSNQPQHF.